The 26 T cell receptor beta chains below were found in one sample sequenced in a study of CD8 T cells in Susac syndrome. RNA totalling roughly 0.45 to 1 ug underwent reverse transcription with random hexamers. Each CDR3 protein gets one entry after TCRdb re-called the immunoSEQ multiplex PCR reads with MiXCR. The profile shows some 150,000 distinct CDR3 sequences, roughly 95% of them singletons. Sequenced material: CD8+ T cells from PBMCs. Source of these receptors: a human donor with multiple sclerosis.

The CDR3 DNA is TGTGCCAGCAGACTAGACAGGAGCTACGAGCAGTACTTC. The encoded protein is CASRLDRSYEQYF. The J gene is TRBJ2-7, the V gene TRBV12-3 or TRBV12-4; D perhaps matches TRBD1 (6 bases). V shed 6 bases and J shed 3 bases, with 12 bases lying between them. The CDR3 runs to 13 residues.

The chain employs TRBV12-3 or TRBV12-4 and TRBJ1-1; 7 bases map to TRBD1. V lost 4 bases to trimming and J lost 10 bases; unmatched junction nucleotides: 3. The CDR3 is 11 amino acids. The CDR3 sequence is CASSYRQGAFF. The CDR3 DNA reads as TGTGCCAGCAGTTACCGACAGGGAGCTTTCTTT.

Remarks on this clonotype: Germline and junction disagree at one end, which may indicate a read error. This chain joins TRBV12-3 or TRBV12-4 and TRBJ2-7; 8 bases agree with TRBD1. CDR3 length equals 13 residues. The CDR3 is CASSGQGSHEQYF. In DNA form, the CDR3 reads TGTGCCAGCTCCGGACAGGGCTCCCACGAGCAGTACTTC.

The V gene is TRBV29-1, the J gene TRBJ1-1, with TRBD1 matching over 10 bases. In germline, CDR1 is SQVTM, CDR2 ANQGSEA. This CDR3 region has 15 residues. The V gene end was trimmed by 6 bases and the J gene end by 0 bases; junction bases not matched to a gene: 7. CDR3 in amino acids: CSVPGTGELNTEAFF. The CDR3 DNA is TGCAGCGTGCCCGGGACAGGGGAACTGAACACTGAAGCTTTCTTT.

The V gene is TRBV19, the J gene TRBJ2-1, with TRBD2 matching over 9 bases. J was trimmed by 10 bases and V by 5 bases; bases with no gene match: 6. This CDR3 region has 13 residues. Per germline, CDR1 LNHDA and CDR2 SQIVND (reference sequence). The CDR3 reads CASSPGTSREQFF. The CDR3 nucleotides read TGTGCCAGTAGTCCCGGGACTAGCCGGGAGCAGTTCTTC.

This clonotype showed up just once. The chain couples TRBV12-3 or TRBV12-4 to TRBJ1-2; a weak D match, TRBD1 (5 bases). The CDR3 extends over 10 amino acids. The V end lost 10 bases, the J end lost 6 bases, and 9 bases lay between the germline ends. This CDR3 is CATRVDGYTF. The CDR3 nucleotides are TGTGCCACCAGGGTTGATGGCTACACCTTC.

The chain couples TRBV30 to TRBJ1-1; 8 bases line up with TRBD1. CDR3 length equals 13 residues. CDR1 and CDR2 from the germline V gene are GTSNPN and SVGIG (reference sequence). V was pared by 4 bases and J by 8 bases, with 9 bases of the junction left unmatched. For the CDR3, the DNA is TGTGCCTGGAACAATGGACAGGGCGCGGAAGCTTTCTTT. Encoded protein: CAWNNGQGAEAFF.

V and J are TRBV30 and TRBJ1-1; D is undetermined. This CDR3 has 12 residues. The germline V gene has CDR1 GTSNPN and CDR2 SVGIG (reference sequence). V gave up 0 bases and J gave up 6 bases, with 8 bases separating them. The CDR3 spells CAWSVMGAEAFF. For the CDR3, the DNA is TGTGCCTGGAGTGTAATGGGCGCTGAAGCTTTCTTT.

J is TRBJ1-1 and V is TRBV9; maybe TRBD1 (5 bases). V lost 6 bases to trimming and J lost 7 bases, with 13 bases between them. The CDR3 loop spans 12 amino acids. The germline V gene has CDR1 SGDLS and CDR2 YYNGEE. The CDR3 loop reads CASKGRGDEAFF. The DNA of the CDR3 is TGTGCCAGCAAGGGGCGAGGTGATGAAGCTTTCTTT.

The chain is built from TRBV3-1 and TRBJ2-2; D tentatively reads TRBD1 or TRBD2 (5 bases each). Germline CDR1 and CDR2: LGHDT and YNNKEL (reference sequence). The CDR3 sequence is 15 residues long. V was cut by 2 bases and J by 3 bases, with 10 bases left in between. The CDR3 coding sequence is TGTGCCAGCAGCCAATGGGACGGACACACCGGGGAGCTGTTTTTT. Translation gives CASSQWDGHTGELFF.

The genes are TRBV11-2 and TRBJ2-1, with D possibly being TRBD1 (6 bases). CDR1 and CDR2 from the germline V gene are SGHAT and FQNNGV. CDR3 size: 12 residues. The V and J ends lost 8 bases and 9 bases respectively, with 14 bases between them. The CDR3 sequence: CASGSLGGEQFF. The CDR3 nucleotides are TGTGCCAGCGGCTCGCTAGGGGGTGAGCAGTTCTTC.

The chain has TRBV2 and TRBJ2-5; no definite D call. The CDR3 loop spans 13 amino acids. Trimming stripped 5 bases from V and 5 bases from J, with 12 bases between. Germline V gene lookup returns CDR1 SNHLY and CDR2 FYNNEI. CDR3 DNA sequence: TGTGCCAGCAGTAGTATTAGATTGGAGACCCAGTACTTC. This translates into CASSSIRLETQYF.

The V and J genes are TRBV27 and TRBJ1-6; D is unclear. V lost 4 bases and J 4 bases, leaving 8 bases between the germline ends. The length of the CDR3 is 14 residues. Germline V lookup: CDR1 MNHEY, CDR2 SMNVEV (reference sequence). The CDR3 region is CASSWAGYNSPLHF. CDR3 coding DNA: TGTGCCAGCAGTTGGGCAGGTTATAATTCACCCCTCCACTTT.

V usage is TRBV2 and J usage is TRBJ2-3; 9 bases agree with TRBD1. Germline V gene sequence: CDR1 SNHLY, CDR2 FYNNEI. The CDR3 length is 19 residues. J gave up 6 bases and V 6 bases, and 22 bases lay outside the gene matches. CDR3 in amino acids: CASRPSEEIRTGVWDTQYF. In nucleotides, the CDR3 is TGTGCCAGCAGACCAAGTGAAGAGATCAGGACAGGGGTTTGGGATACGCAGTATTTT.

V and J are TRBV12-3 or TRBV12-4 and TRBJ1-2; 9 bases line up with TRBD1. V gave up 3 bases and J gave up 2 bases; unmatched junction bases: 7. This CDR3 region has 16 residues. The CDR3 protein is CASSLRDRVFNYGYTF. The CDR3 nucleotides are TGTGCCAGCAGTTTGCGGGACAGGGTATTCAACTATGGCTACACCTTC.

The chain combines TRBV20-1 with TRBJ2-3; D unclear. The CDR3 runs to 14 residues. V was cut by 0 bases and J by 1 base, with 8 bases left in between. Germline V gene sequence: CDR1 DFQATT, CDR2 SNEGSKA (reference sequence). The CDR3 sequence: CSAREKRGTDTQYF. The CDR3 region has the DNA TGCAGTGCTAGAGAAAAGAGAGGCACAGATACGCAGTATTTT.

This rearrangement joins TRBV7-8 to TRBJ2-7, with 7 bases that match TRBD2. Per the germline V gene, CDR1 is SGHVS and CDR2 is FQNEAQ. V trimming: 9 bases; J trimming: 5 bases; junction bases outside the gene matches: 7. The CDR3 has 12 residues. In DNA form, the CDR3 reads TGTGCCAGTTGGGGAGGGAACGACGAGCAGTACTTC. Translated: CASWGGNDEQYF. Full variable domain (missing parts from reference TRBV7-8 and TRBJ2-7): GAGVSQSPRYKVAKRGQDVALRCDPISGHVSLFWYQQALGQGPEFLTYFQNEAQLDKSGLPSDRFFAERPEGSVSTLKIQRTQQEDSAVYLCASWGGNDEQYFGPGTRLTVT.

The rearrangement uses TRBV27 and TRBJ2-3; 7 bases line up with TRBD1. The CDR3 is 16 residues long. Trimming at V came to 7 bases and at J to 1 base, leaving 11 bases not matched to a gene. Germline CDR1 and CDR2: MNHEY and SMNVEV (reference sequence). CDR3 residues: CASTDGTGTGTDTQYF. CDR3 DNA sequence: TGTGCCAGCACCGATGGGACCGGGACAGGCACAGATACGCAGTATTTT.

The chain uses TRBV12-3 or TRBV12-4 and TRBJ1-1; the D is unclear. V shed 7 bases and J shed 4 bases, with 13 bases lying between them. This CDR3 spans 13 amino acids. CDR3 loop: CASKMGPGTEAFF. CDR3 bases: TGTGCCAGCAAGATGGGCCCGGGCACTGAAGCTTTCTTT.

The rearrangement uses TRBV12-3 or TRBV12-4 and TRBJ2-3, with unresolved D. This CDR3 comprises 15 residues. V was pared by 5 bases and J by 0 bases, with 12 bases between. The CDR3 here is CASSVGLRSTDTQYF. The CDR3 DNA follows: TGTGCCAGCAGTGTGGGCCTCCGTAGCACAGATACGCAGTATTTT.

V usage is TRBV5-6 and J usage is TRBJ1-1; TRBD1 might be the D (6 bases). V lost 0 bases and J 4 bases, leaving 10 bases between the germline ends. This CDR3 contains 14 residues. Germline CDR1 reads SGHDT; CDR2 reads YYEEEE. The CDR3 sequence: CASSLGQDITEAFF. The CDR3, as DNA: TGTGCCAGCAGCTTGGGACAGGACATCACTGAAGCTTTCTTT.

The chain recombines TRBV7-2 with TRBJ2-3, with D perhaps given as TRBD1 or TRBD2 (5 bases each). The CDR3 has 15 amino acids. Between the trimmed V and J ends, which lost 4 bases and 0 bases, there was a span of 11 bases. Germline CDR1 is SGHTA and CDR2 is FQGNSA. CDR3 amino acids: CASSWGRTSTDTQYF. As DNA, the CDR3 is TGTGCCAGCAGCTGGGGACGTACTAGCACAGATACGCAGTATTTT.

This clonotype has more than one count but fewer than ten. The V call is TRBV7-9, the J call TRBJ1-5; 9 bases map to TRBD1. With V trimmed by 4 bases and J by 4 bases, 5 bases remained unmatched. CDR1 is SEHNR, CDR2 FQNEAQ, per germline (reference sequence). The CDR3 sequence is 15 residues long. CDR3 DNA: TGTGCCAGCAGCTCTACCGGGACAGGGAATCAGCCCCAGCATTTT. Its protein is CASSSTGTGNQPQHF.

This clonotype was seen only a few times. V and J are TRBV27 and TRBJ2-7; D is possibly TRBD1 (6 bases). Trimming removed 3 bases at V and 4 bases at J, with 10 bases between. CDR3 size: 13 residues. Germline CDR1 MNHEY, CDR2 SMNVEV (reference sequence). DNA for the CDR3: TGTGCCAGCAGTTTGGGGGCCCGGTACGAGCAGTACTTC. As protein: CASSLGARYEQYF.

The chain employs TRBV27 and TRBJ1-2; 10 bases fit TRBD1. This CDR3 spans 14 amino acids. V lost 3 bases, J lost 7 bases, and 5 bases stayed unmatched. Germline V gives CDR1 MNHEY, CDR2 SMNVEV (reference sequence). In nucleotides, the CDR3 is TGTGCCAGCAGTTTCGGAAGGACAGGGGGTGGCTACACCTTC. Translated, it gives CASSFGRTGGGYTF.

On this clonotype: At one end the junction does not follow the germline gene, possibly because of a read error. The chain has TRBV20-1 and TRBJ1-2; possibly TRBD1 for D (5 bases). The CDR3 consists of 13 residues. The V gene's germline CDR1 is DFQATT and CDR2 SNEGSKA (reference sequence). The CDR3 coding sequence is TGCAGTGCGAGAGGGACCTCTAACTATGGCTACACCTTC. Amino acid sequence: CSARGTSNYGYTF.